The present T cell receptor (beta chain) was sequenced within a study of blood T cell repertoires in COVID-19. V was cut by 0 bases and J by 1 base, with 10 bases left in between. The CDR3 extends over 15 amino acids. Germline V CDR1 and CDR2: SGHRS, YFSETQ. Patients from Seattle were sampled longitudinally, starting during active infection. Sequencing was performed with immunoSEQ multiplex PCR; in TCRdb, only in-frame clones are kept and a portion is missing. The sample yields about 200,000 clones, approximately 85% seen once. Sequencing was performed on peripheral blood. This chain connects TRBV5-1 to TRBJ1-1; weak D call: TRBD1 (5 bases). The receptor was isolated from a woman in her 70s with COVID-19, enrolled during active disease. The chain's CDR3 is CASSLAGLPNTEAFF. In DNA form, the CDR3 reads TGCGCCAGCAGCTTGGCGGGACTCCCGAACACTGAAGCTTTCTTT.